The sequence of this TCR beta chain was determined in a study of blood T cell repertoires in COVID-19. Study in general: T cells, B-cell-depleted T cells, or PBMCs supplied cDNA or gDNA.

Per germline, CDR1 LNHDA and CDR2 SQIVND (reference sequence). Trimming pared 5 bases from V and 7 bases from J, leaving 9 bases between. The CDR3 sequence is 12 residues long. How the authors handled the data: Estimation of nucleated cell counts relied on the amplification of reference gene primers. Profiled with immunoSEQ multiplex PCR; TCRdb holds only in-frame clones, not every one. Clone size and V and J calls were adopted from that table, with D and trimming inferred from the DNA. The data contain tens of thousands of clones, about 90% of them singletons. This clonotype originated in a woman aged 80 or over with active or convalescent COVID-19. The chain is built from TRBV19 and TRBJ1-5; D is possibly TRBD1 (5 bases). The sequencing input was peripheral blood. CDR3 in DNA: TGTGCCAGTAGTGAGCAGGGCCAGCCCCAGCATTTT. Its protein product is CASSEQGQPQHF.